Below are 10 T cell receptor beta chains sequenced from a single sample in a study of siplizumab effects on memory and regulatory T cells. Using immunoSEQ multiplex PCR, the repertoire was profiled, and TCRdb retains in-frame clones only, with some absent. There are around 72,000 clones in the sample; about 90% occur only once, and roughly 28% lies in the top ten. The sequenced sample was CD8+ T cells sorted from blood. All receptors come from a human donor in good health.

The rearrangement links TRBV11-2 to TRBJ2-2; no clear D gene. Trimming removed 1 base at V and 2 bases at J, with 14 bases between. Per the germline V gene, CDR1 is SGHAT and CDR2 is FQNNGV. The CDR3 loop spans 17 amino acids. The CDR3 nucleotides read TGTGCCAGCAGCTTAGTTTCTTTTACATTTAACACCGGGGAGCTGTTTTTT. Amino acid sequence: CASSLVSFTFNTGELFF.

The rearrangement links TRBV5-1 to TRBJ2-7; the match to TRBD2 covers 7 bases. Per germline, CDR1 SGHRS and CDR2 YFSETQ. The CDR3 covers 14 residues. V was clipped by 2 bases and J by 7 bases; unmatched bases: 9. Here the CDR3 reads CASSFPQWEGEQYF. In DNA form, the CDR3 reads TGCGCCAGCAGCTTCCCCCAATGGGAGGGAGAGCAGTACTTC.

The V call is TRBV5-5, the J call TRBJ1-1; D not certain. Trimming stripped 0 bases from V and 10 bases from J, with 13 bases between. The CDR3 is 13 residues long. Germline V gene data show CDR1 as SGHKS and CDR2 as YYEKEE (reference sequence). CDR3 nucleotides: TGTGCCAGCAGCTTGGCCCCTGACGGAGGAGCTTTCTTT. Protein: CASSLAPDGGAFF.

The chain recombines TRBV5-1 with TRBJ2-7; either TRBD1 or TRBD2 may supply D (5 bases each). The germline gives CDR1 SGHRS, CDR2 YFSETQ. V shed 0 bases and J shed 2 bases, with 15 bases lying between them. There are 16 residues in the CDR3. CDR3 bases: TGCGCCAGCAGCTTGGAGGTTGCGTGGGGACCCTACGAGCAGTACTTC. It yields the protein CASSLEVAWGPYEQYF. Full variable domain (outside the CDR3, taken from reference TRBV5-1 and TRBJ2-7): KAGVTQTPRYLIKTRGQQVTLSCSPISGHRSVSWYQQTPGQGLQFLFEYFSETQRNKGNFPGRFSGRQFSNSRSEMNVSTLELGDSALYLCASSLEVAWGPYEQYFGPGTRLTVT.

The chain has TRBV14 and TRBJ1-4; D may be TRBD1 (5 bases). The V and J ends lost 2 bases and 7 bases respectively, with 14 bases between them. This CDR3 has 15 amino acids. Germline loops: CDR1 SGHDN, CDR2 FVKESK. In DNA, the CDR3 is TGTGCCAGCAGCCAACCCAGGGAAGGCGGTGAAAAACTGTTTTTT. It specifies CASSQPREGGEKLFF.

V gene TRBV19 combines with J gene TRBJ1-1; D unclear. The V end lost 7 bases, the J end lost 0 bases, and 9 bases lay between the germline ends. Germline V gene lookup returns CDR1 LNHDA and CDR2 SQIVND (reference sequence). CDR3 length equals 13 residues. The CDR3 here is CASNAALNTEAFF. The DNA for the CDR3 is TGTGCCAGTAATGCGGCCCTGAACACTGAAGCTTTCTTT.

V and J are TRBV9 and TRBJ2-3; 7 positions agree with TRBD2. Losses at the gene ends were 0 bases for V and 1 base for J; bases not matched to a gene: 5. Germline CDR1 reads SGDLS; CDR2 reads YYNGEE. This CDR3 comprises 16 residues. The DNA of the CDR3 is TGTGCCAGCAGCGTAGTGGGAGGGTCTGGCACAGATACGCAGTATTTT. Translating gives CASSVVGGSGTDTQYF.

V and J are TRBV5-1 and TRBJ2-3; D not certain. Per germline, CDR1 SGHRS and CDR2 YFSETQ. Trimming pared 0 bases from V and 6 bases from J, leaving 5 bases between. The CDR3 extends over 12 amino acids. CDR3 sequence: CASSLGLDTQYF. In DNA form, the CDR3 reads TGCGCCAGCAGCTTGGGCCTCGATACGCAGTATTTT.

This chain links TRBV29-1 with TRBJ1-1; D gene uncertain. V was cut by 2 bases and J by 1 base, with 8 bases left in between. Germline V gives CDR1 SQVTM, CDR2 ANQGSEA. The CDR3 length is 13 residues. The CDR3: CSVEFLGNTEAFF. As DNA, the CDR3 is TGCAGCGTTGAATTTTTAGGGAACACTGAAGCTTTCTTT.

J is TRBJ2-7 and V is TRBV7-9, with D unresolved. Per the germline V gene, CDR1 is SEHNR and CDR2 is FQNEAQ (reference sequence). Trimming stripped 1 base from V and 3 bases from J, with 10 bases between. CDR3 length: 14 residues. CDR3 protein: CASSLGRNYYEQYF. In DNA, the CDR3 is TGTGCCAGCAGCTTAGGCAGAAACTACTACGAGCAGTACTTC.